The clone carrying this T cell receptor beta chain was found many times. The antigen remains unidentified. Making use of molecular barcodes, quantitative 5'-RACE generated TCR beta libraries. TCRdb independently ran MiXCR on the 5' RACE reads; one entry per CDR3 protein. Of about 160,000 distinct CDR3 sequences listed, approximately 16% are singletons. This sample was taken from a study of CD8 T cells in ankylosing spondylitis. CDR3 length equals 16 residues. The ends were cut back, 5 bases at V and 2 bases at J, with 20 bases in the middle. Per germline, CDR1 DFQATT and CDR2 SNEGSKA (reference sequence). Study-wide points: The authors reported significant enrichment of disease-linked clones in matched ankylosing spondylitis synovial fluid. Clones that were linked to disease were CD8+ and were relatively rare in peripheral blood. Made up of about eight highly homologous variants, a TCR beta motif appeared characteristic of ankylosing spondylitis blood.

The sample comprised blood, either unsorted or a sorted T cell fraction (not recorded which). This TCR was recovered from a male donor with ankylosing spondylitis or in good health (not recorded which). The rearrangement links TRBV20-1 to TRBJ2-3; no definite D call. The CDR3 reads CSAPGPGRVVTDTQYF. CDR3 in DNA: TGCAGTGCTCCCGGGCCCGGACGAGTCGTCACAGATACGCAGTATTTT.